Presented here are 27 T cell receptor beta chains from one specimen sequenced in a study of T cells in localized non-small cell lung cancer. Here immunoSEQ multiplex PCR was the method, and the copy in TCRdb shows in-frame clones only, minus some. The table lists about 1,100 clones, 20% to 25% of them singletons. The sample here was normal lung tissue next to the tumor, taken before any cancer treatment. Source of these receptors: a female donor of 60 years or more with stage I lung adenocarcinoma.

The rearrangement links TRBV6-8 to TRBJ2-7; TRBD1 matches 9 bases. Trimming took 6 bases from V and 5 from J; bases not matched to a gene: 5. There are 13 residues in the CDR3. Germline V lookup: CDR1 MNHGY, CDR2 SAAAGT. CDR3 sequence: CASRWDRAHEQYF. The CDR3 region has the DNA TGTGCCAGCAGGTGGGACAGGGCCCACGAGCAGTACTTC.

The chain employs TRBV4-1 and TRBJ1-1; D is unclear. The CDR3 is 18 residues long. Germline-derived CDR1 and CDR2 are MGHRA and YSYEKL. V lost 2 bases and J lost 1, with 20 bases in between. The DNA for the CDR3 is TGCGCCAGCAGCCAATTTGGATTAAACCCCGGAGGGAACACTGAAGCTTTCTTT. This encodes CASSQFGLNPGGNTEAFF.

The chain is built from TRBV19 and TRBJ2-7; no definite D call. Looked up from germline, CDR1 is LNHDA and CDR2 is SQIVND (reference sequence). The V end was cut by 5 bases, the J end by 0 bases, with 8 bases between. CDR3 length: 13 amino acids. CDR3 in amino acids: CASSVGYSYEQYF. The CDR3 nucleotides read TGTGCCAGTAGTGTAGGGTACTCCTACGAGCAGTACTTC. The whole variable domain, remainder taken from reference TRBV19 and TRBJ2-7, is DGGITQSPKYLFRKEGQNVTLSCEQNLNHDAMYWYRQDPGQGLRLIYYSQIVNDFQKGDIAEGYSVSREKKESFPLTVTSAQKNPTAFYLCASSVGYSYEQYFGPGTRLTVT.

The V call is TRBV5-1, the J call TRBJ1-4; no clear D. V dropped 4 bases and J dropped 4 bases, with 14 bases sitting between them. The CDR3 runs 15 residues. The V gene's germline CDR1 is SGHRS and CDR2 YFSETQ. The chain's CDR3 is CASSPIAGGNEKLFF. The CDR3 DNA follows: TGCGCCAGCAGCCCCATAGCGGGAGGTAATGAAAAACTGTTTTTT.

The chain joins TRBV9 to TRBJ1-2, with D possibly TRBD1 on 6 matching bases. The germline gives CDR1 SGDLS, CDR2 YYNGEE. V was clipped by 0 bases and J by 3 bases, with 6 bases between them. This CDR3 is 13 amino acids long. The CDR3 bases are TGTGCCAGCAGCGTAGACAGGGACTATGGCTACACCTTC. It is translated as CASSVDRDYGYTF. Combining the CDR3 with reference TRBV9 and TRBJ1-2 gives the whole variable domain DSGVTQTPKHLITATGQRVTLRCSPRSGDLSVYWYQQSLDQGLQFLIQYYNGEERAKGNILERFSAQQFPDLHSELNLSSLELGDSALYFCASSVDRDYGYTFGSGTRLTVV.

The chain is built from TRBV30 and TRBJ2-3, with 9 bases aligning to TRBD2. From germline, CDR1 is GTSNPN and CDR2 SVGIG (reference sequence). CDR3 length equals 15 residues. Trimming took 4 bases from V and 7 from J; bases not matched to a gene: 12. In nucleotides, the CDR3 is TGTGCCTGGAATGTTGGCAGCGGGGGGCGCCATACGCAGTATTTT. Translation: CAWNVGSGGRHTQYF.

This rearrangement joins TRBV30 to TRBJ2-5; weak D call: TRBD2 (6 bases). The length of the CDR3 is 13 residues. CDR1 is GTSNPN and CDR2 is SVGIG in the germline V gene (reference sequence). The CDR3: CASTPGGMETQYF. The CDR3 nucleotides are TGTGCATCGACCCCGGGCGGGATGGAGACCCAGTACTTC.

A few counts support this clone. The chain couples TRBV5-1 to TRBJ1-4; 7 positions agree with TRBD1. V was clipped by 4 bases and J by 7 bases; unmatched bases: 10. CDR3 length equals 15 residues. Per germline, CDR1 SGHRS and CDR2 YFSETQ. This CDR3 is CASSTGQPGGEKLFF. CDR3 bases: TGCGCCAGCAGCACGGGACAGCCTGGGGGTGAAAAACTGTTTTTT. The entire variable domain, with the rest obtained from reference TRBV5-1 and TRBJ1-4, is as follows: KAGVTQTPRYLIKTRGQQVTLSCSPISGHRSVSWYQQTPGQGLQFLFEYFSETQRNKGNFPGRFSGRQFSNSRSEMNVSTLELGDSALYLCASSTGQPGGEKLFFGSGTQLSVL.

The rearrangement links TRBV6-8 to TRBJ2-5; the D gene is possibly TRBD2 (5 bases). V was cut by 2 bases and J by 7 bases, with 8 bases left in between. CDR3 length equals 12 residues. Per the germline V gene, CDR1 is MNHGY and CDR2 is SAAAGT. The CDR3 DNA reads TGTGCCAGCAGTTACGTCGGAGGGACCCAGTACTTC. It codes for CASSYVGGTQYF.

The chain joins TRBV6-7 to TRBJ2-7; D gene ambiguous. TRBV6-7 qualifies as an ORF whose function is uncertain. V lost 7 bases, J lost 3 bases, and 7 bases lay in between. The CDR3 runs to 11 residues. CDR3 loop: CASKVDYEQYF. CDR3 in DNA: TGTGCCAGCAAAGTGGACTACGAGCAGTACTTC.

V and J are TRBV12-5 and TRBJ1-6; TRBD1 might be the D (5 bases). CDR1 is LGHNT and CDR2 is FRNRAP in the germline V gene. The V end was cut by 5 bases, the J end by 8 bases, with 13 bases between. CDR3 length: 14 amino acids. CDR3 DNA: TGTGCTAGTGGTCCCGGGACGGAATATTCACCCCTCCACTTT. Translation gives CASGPGTEYSPLHF.

The rearrangement uses TRBV14 and TRBJ1-6, with D possibly TRBD1 on 6 matching bases. Germline CDR1 SGHDN, CDR2 FVKESK. The V end was cut by 0 bases, the J end by 10 bases, with 13 bases between. This CDR3 is 15 amino acids long. The CDR3, as DNA: TGTGCCAGCAGCCAAGATTTCAGGGGTGGGTCACCCCTCCACTTT. This gives the protein CASSQDFRGGSPLHF.

The chain combines TRBV11-3 with TRBJ1-1, with a weak D call TRBD1 (5 bases). V gave up 3 bases and J gave up 4 bases, with 12 bases separating them. The CDR3 covers 14 residues. CDR1 and CDR2 from the germline V gene are SGHNT and YENEEA. The CDR3 nucleotides are TGTGCCAGCAGCTTGGGGACCACGGGCACTGAAGCTTTCTTT. Its protein is CASSLGTTGTEAFF.

This clone was found a few times. The gene calls are TRBV19 and TRBJ2-2; D possibly uses TRBD1 or TRBD2 (6 bases each). V was pared by 3 bases and J by 4 bases, with 15 bases between. This CDR3 has 16 amino acids. Looked up from germline, CDR1 is LNHDA and CDR2 is SQIVND (reference sequence). The CDR3 DNA reads as TGTGCCAGTAGTATCGGTGGAGGGGGGCCCACCGGGGAGCTGTTTTTT. Protein: CASSIGGGGPTGELFF.

This clone is categorized as medium-sized. This chain uses TRBV9 with TRBJ2-5; no definite D call. The V and J ends lost 0 bases and 6 bases respectively, with 15 bases between them. CDR3 length: 15 residues. Germline CDR1 is SGDLS and CDR2 is YYNGEE. DNA of the CDR3: TGTGCCAGCAGCGTAGATGTTGGGTCGACACAGACCCAGTACTTC. Its protein is CASSVDVGSTQTQYF. Filled out from reference TRBV9 and TRBJ2-5, the complete variable domain reads DSGVTQTPKHLITATGQRVTLRCSPRSGDLSVYWYQQSLDQGLQFLIQYYNGEERAKGNILERFSAQQFPDLHSELNLSSLELGDSALYFCASSVDVGSTQTQYFGPGTRLLVL.

The table lists this clone with a few counts. The chain carries TRBV5-1 and TRBJ2-5, with 8 nucleotides matching TRBD1. The CDR3 covers 15 residues. Germline trimming cut 4 bases from V and 2 bases from J; bases unmatched to any gene: 7. Germline lookup yields CDR1 SGHRS and CDR2 YFSETQ. The CDR3 protein is CASSMTGDLQETQYF. CDR3 sequence (DNA): TGCGCCAGCAGCATGACAGGGGATCTTCAAGAGACCCAGTACTTC.

This clone occurred a few times. The V gene is TRBV5-1, the J gene TRBJ1-1, with 8 positions matching TRBD1. Trimming at V came to 0 bases and at J to 0 bases, leaving 7 bases not matched to a gene. The CDR3 length is 17 residues. Per the germline V gene, CDR1 is SGHRS and CDR2 is YFSETQ. CDR3 sequence reads: CASSLDGTGFLNTEAFF. CDR3 DNA sequence: TGCGCCAGCAGCTTGGATGGGACAGGCTTTTTGAACACTGAAGCTTTCTTT.

This chain joins TRBV6-8 and TRBJ2-7, with 10 bases fitting TRBD2. This CDR3 has 16 amino acids. V lost 5 bases to trimming and J lost 6 bases; unmatched junction nucleotides: 13. The germline CDR1 and CDR2 sequences are MNHGY and SAAAGT. For the CDR3, the DNA is TGTGCCAGCAGTGATCCTAGCGGGGGTGTATTGAGCGAGCAGTACTTC. Translating it yields CASSDPSGGVLSEQYF.

The rearrangement links TRBV19 to TRBJ2-3, with D perhaps matching TRBD2 (7 bases). Germline values: CDR1 LNHDA, CDR2 SQIVND (reference sequence). Trimming removed 6 bases from V and 1 base from J, with 8 bases in between. The CDR3 is 13 residues long. CDR3 protein: CASSGGRTDTQYF. CDR3 nucleotides: TGTGCCAGTAGCGGGGGGCGCACAGATACGCAGTATTTT.

This clone qualifies as large. The chain employs TRBV4-1 and TRBJ2-2, with D possibly being TRBD2 (6 bases). Per the germline V gene, CDR1 is MGHRA and CDR2 is YSYEKL. V lost 3 bases to trimming and J lost 1 base, with 12 bases between them. CDR3 size: 16 residues. The DNA for the CDR3 is TGCGCCAGCAGCCATCGGACGGGGGTGAACACCGGGGAGCTGTTTTTT. This codes for CASSHRTGVNTGELFF.

This clone was picked up a small number of times. The J gene is TRBJ2-1, the V gene TRBV9, with D maybe TRBD2 (6 bases). The CDR3 length is 15 residues. Germline loops: CDR1 SGDLS, CDR2 YYNGEE. V was trimmed by 0 bases and J by 8 bases, leaving 15 bases between them. The CDR3 coding sequence is TGTGCCAGCAGCGTAGCCGTCGGGGGAAAGGATGAGCAGTTCTTC. This sequence encodes CASSVAVGGKDEQFF.

This chain joins TRBV6-8 and TRBJ2-5; D remains unclear. Looked up from germline, CDR1 is MNHGY and CDR2 is SAAAGT. V lost 6 bases and J 2 bases, leaving 13 bases between the germline ends. This CDR3 is built from 14 residues. CDR3 nucleotide sequence: TGTGCCAGCAGAACAGCGTCCTCACAAGAGACCCAGTACTTC. Residues: CASRTASSQETQYF.

Here the CDR3 DNA reads TGTGCCTGGACTAGGGACAGGACGAACACTGAAGCTTTCTTT. Translated, it gives CAWTRDRTNTEAFF. The genes are TRBV30 and TRBJ1-1; 8 positions match TRBD1. CDR3 length: 14 residues. V shed 4 bases, J shed 1 base, and the junction held 5 bases outside the gene matches. The germline V gene encodes CDR1 GTSNPN and CDR2 SVGIG (reference sequence). Variable domain in full (rest from reference TRBV30 and TRBJ1-1): SQTIHQWPATLVQPVGSPLSLECTVEGTSNPNLYWYRQAAGRGLQLLFYSVGIGQISSEVPQNLSASRPQDRQFILSSKKLLLSDSGFYLCAWTRDRTNTEAFFGQGTRLTVV.

The chain carries TRBV10-2 and TRBJ1-3; no firm D call. Per the germline V gene, CDR1 is WSHSY and CDR2 is SAAADI. V was pared by 5 bases and J by 2 bases, with 16 bases between. The CDR3 has 16 residues. The CDR3 region is CASSKADPGAGNTIYF. Written as DNA, the CDR3 is TGCGCCAGCAGTAAAGCAGACCCCGGAGCTGGAAACACCATATATTTT.

This clone has just a few counts. The chain links TRBV11-3 to TRBJ1-2; 10 bases align to TRBD1. The CDR3 is made up of 18 amino acids. Germline values: CDR1 SGHNT, CDR2 YENEEA. V gave up 1 base and J gave up 4 bases; unmatched junction bases: 12. CDR3 sequence reads: CASSLGVSGTGDVYGYTF. The CDR3 DNA is TGTGCCAGCAGCTTAGGAGTAAGCGGGACAGGGGATGTCTATGGCTACACCTTC.

This CDR3 is CASSRRTSGADTQYF. CDR3 coding DNA: TGTGCCAGCAGCCGCCGGACTAGCGGGGCAGATACGCAGTATTTT. The chain has TRBV14 and TRBJ2-3, with 12 bases fitting TRBD2. After removal of 4 bases from V and 4 bases from J, the junction contained 3 bases not matched to a gene. The germline gives CDR1 SGHDN, CDR2 FVKESK. The CDR3 is made up of 15 amino acids.

This clone showed up just a few times. The V gene is TRBV11-3, the J gene TRBJ1-3; D gene unclear. Germline-derived CDR1 and CDR2 are SGHNT and YENEEA. The V end was cut by 3 bases, the J end by 0 bases, with 6 bases between. The CDR3 is 14 amino acids. The CDR3 is CASSLSNSGNTIYF. As DNA, the CDR3 is TGTGCCAGCAGCTTGTCCAACTCTGGAAACACCATATATTTT.